A single sample gave rise to the 14 T cell receptor beta chains below, sequenced in a study of cytotoxic CD8 clonotypes in ibrutinib-treated CLL. Clones were read by immunoSEQ multiplex PCR, and TCRdb kept only the in-frame ones, dropping some. Of roughly 30,000 clones in the sample, about 78% are singletons; the top ten hold roughly 48%. Sequences were derived from PBMCs, sampled after 36 months of ibrutinib treatment. Receptors were obtained from a human donor with chronic lymphocytic leukemia.

The chain employs TRBV5-6 and TRBJ2-5, with 11 bases that match TRBD2. The CDR3 contains 17 residues. V shed 0 bases, J shed 2 bases, and the junction held 6 bases outside the gene matches. CDR1 is SGHDT and CDR2 is YYEEEE in the germline V gene. CDR3 sequence (DNA): TGTGCCAGCAGCTTGGAAAGGCTAGCGGGGGGACAAGAGACCCAGTACTTC. This codes for CASSLERLAGGQETQYF.

This clone was seen just once. The V gene is TRBV6-5, the J gene TRBJ2-2; D remains ambiguous. CDR1 and CDR2 from the germline V gene are MNHEY and SVGAGI. The CDR3 extends over 14 amino acids. The V and J ends lost 2 bases and 2 bases respectively, with 6 bases between them. CDR3 sequence: CASSYQRNTGELFF. Here the CDR3 DNA reads TGTGCCAGCAGTTACCAGAGAAACACCGGGGAGCTGTTTTTT.

This chain connects TRBV29-1 to TRBJ1-1; D might be TRBD1 (6 bases). Trimming removed 4 bases at V and 7 bases at J, with 13 bases between. The germline CDR1 and CDR2 sequences are SQVTM and ANQGSEA. This CDR3 comprises 12 residues. CDR3 amino acids: CSVVRGQGEAFF. The CDR3 DNA reads TGCAGCGTTGTCCGGGGGCAAGGTGAAGCTTTCTTT.

The J gene is TRBJ2-4, the V gene TRBV18; a weak D match, TRBD2 (5 bases). V lost 1 base, J lost 0 bases, and 13 bases lay in between. The V gene's germline CDR1 is KGHSH and CDR2 LQKENI. The CDR3 has 17 amino acids. CDR3: CASSPLVGILAKNIQYF. The CDR3 region has the DNA TGTGCCAGCTCACCACTGGTCGGGATTCTAGCCAAAAACATTCAGTACTTC. Drawing the rest from reference TRBV18 and TRBJ2-4, the complete variable domain is NAGVMQNPRHLVRRRGQEARLRCSPMKGHSHVYWYRQLPEEGLKFMVYLQKENIIDESGMPKERFSAEFPKEGPSILRIQQVVRGDSAAYFCASSPLVGILAKNIQYFGAGTRLSVL.

About this clone: One end of the junction fails to match germline, which may point to a read error. The chain carries TRBV6-5 and TRBJ1-5; tentatively, D is TRBD1 (5 bases). The V gene's germline CDR1 is MNHEY and CDR2 SVGAGI. The CDR3 runs to 15 residues. CDR3 DNA sequence: TGTGCCAGCACTTACCGAGGGGAGGCGGGCCAGCCCCAGCATTTT. It translates to CASTYRGEAGQPQHF.

By its share, this clone is medium-sized (0.01 to 0.1%). The chain uses TRBV5-4 and TRBJ1-2; D is ambiguous. Trimming removed 0 bases from V and 0 bases from J, with 9 bases in between. CDR1 and CDR2 (germline): SGHNT, YYREEE (reference sequence). The CDR3 contains 15 residues. As DNA, the CDR3 is TGTGCCAGCAGCTTGGACGGCACCCCTAACTATGGCTACACCTTC. Protein product: CASSLDGTPNYGYTF.

The chain couples TRBV7-2 to TRBJ2-4; the match to TRBD1 covers 8 bases. V lost 4 bases and J lost 12; bases outside the gene matches: 5. CDR3 length: 12 amino acids. CDR1 is SGHTA, CDR2 FQGNSA, per germline. The chain's CDR3 is CASSSGQVAQYF. The CDR3 DNA sequence: TGTGCCAGCAGCTCGGGACAGGTAGCTCAGTACTTC.

This chain joins TRBV6-5 and TRBJ1-2; 9 nucleotides match TRBD1. CDR3 size: 15 residues. Germline CDR1 reads MNHEY; CDR2 reads SVGAGI. V dropped 5 bases and J dropped 3; count of bases not matched to a gene: 7. The CDR3 bases are TGTGCCAGCAGTAGACAGGGGGTCATGCACTATGGCTACACCTTC. Translation: CASSRQGVMHYGYTF.

The J gene is TRBJ1-2, the V gene TRBV19; 8 positions match TRBD1. The germline gives CDR1 LNHDA, CDR2 SQIVND (reference sequence). The CDR3 spans 14 residues. The ends lost 5 bases at V and 9 bases at J; junction bases unmatched: 11. This CDR3 is CASSAGTGGASYTF. For the CDR3, the DNA is TGTGCCAGTAGTGCAGGGACAGGAGGCGCGAGCTACACCTTC.

CDR3 nucleotide sequence: TGCGCCAGCAGCCAAGATCGGCGGGAAGGGGCCCTACTGGGCTACACCTTC. Translated, it gives CASSQDRREGALLGYTF. The chain joins TRBV4-3 to TRBJ1-2, with D tentatively TRBD1 (5 bases). Per germline, CDR1 LGHNA and CDR2 YSLEER. Trimming removed 0 bases at V and 8 bases at J, with 22 bases between. This CDR3 has 17 residues.

V and J are TRBV27 and TRBJ1-5, with TRBD1 matching over 7 bases. The CDR3 runs to 16 residues. Per the germline V gene, CDR1 is MNHEY and CDR2 is SMNVEV (reference sequence). V trimming: 5 bases; J trimming: 0 bases; junction bases outside the gene matches: 7. In DNA, the CDR3 is TGTGCCAGCAGTCCCGGGACAGTTTATAGCAATCAGCCCCAGCATTTT. The encoded protein is CASSPGTVYSNQPQHF.

The rearrangement joins TRBV11-3 to TRBJ2-2, with 9 bases matching TRBD2. The CDR3 has 16 amino acids. Per the germline V gene, CDR1 is SGHNT and CDR2 is YENEEA. Trimming at V came to 5 bases and at J to 4 bases, leaving 8 bases not matched to a gene. CDR3 residues: CASSPRGGAGTGELFF. The CDR3, as DNA: TGTGCCAGCAGCCCCCGCGGGGGGGCGGGCACCGGGGAGCTGTTTTTT.

The CDR3 loop is CASSQDYAGWQPQHF. DNA of the CDR3: TGTGCCAGCAGCCAAGATTATGCGGGTTGGCAGCCCCAGCATTTT. The chain joins TRBV4-2 to TRBJ1-5; no clear D gene. CDR3 length: 15 residues. CDR1 and CDR2 (germline): LGHNA, YNFKEQ. V lost 0 bases, J lost 7 bases, and 13 bases lay in between.

V usage is TRBV6-5 and J usage is TRBJ1-3; D unresolved. The CDR3 is made up of 13 amino acids. Germline V CDR1 and CDR2: MNHEY, SVGAGI. Trimming pared 2 bases from V and 8 bases from J, leaving 10 bases between. The CDR3 DNA reads TGTGCCAGCAGTTACACCGTAAAGGACACCATATATTTT. It is translated as CASSYTVKDTIYF.